Below, 30 T cell receptor beta chains from the same sample are listed, as sequenced in a study of blood T cell repertoires in COVID-19. Profiled with immunoSEQ multiplex PCR; TCRdb holds only in-frame clones, not every one. Counted here are hundreds of thousands of clones, around four fifths occurring once; the ten biggest clones make up roughly 5.7%. Material for sequencing was peripheral blood. The receptors derive from an elderly man with acute or convalescent COVID-19.

V gene TRBV15 combines with J gene TRBJ2-4; D perhaps matches TRBD2 (5 bases). V was clipped by 1 base and J by 1 base, with 11 bases between them. Germline assignment: CDR1 LNHNV and CDR2 YYDKDF (reference sequence). The CDR3 totals 16 residues. CDR3 DNA sequence: TGTGCCACCAGCAGAGCCGGGGTGCTCGCCAAAAACATTCAGTACTTC. It specifies CATSRAGVLAKNIQYF.

The rearrangement joins TRBV6-1 to TRBJ1-6; TRBD1 agrees at 8 bases. The CDR3 covers 16 residues. Looked up from germline, CDR1 is MNHNS and CDR2 is SASEGT. Germline trimming cut 3 bases from V and 7 bases from J; bases unmatched to any gene: 8. The CDR3 protein is CASSDGGTGRNSPLHF. The CDR3 nucleotides read TGTGCCAGCAGTGATGGAGGGACAGGCCGAAATTCACCCCTCCACTTT.

The rearrangement joins TRBV18 to TRBJ1-1; D might be TRBD1 (5 bases). V dropped 4 bases and J dropped 2 bases, with 8 bases sitting between them. Germline V CDR1 and CDR2: KGHSH, LQKENI. This CDR3 is 13 amino acids long. The DNA of the CDR3 is TGTGCCAGCTCACTACAGGTAAACACTGAAGCTTTCTTT. Its translation is CASSLQVNTEAFF.

This rearrangement joins TRBV9 to TRBJ1-2; 7 bases line up with TRBD1. V was clipped by 0 bases and J by 5 bases; unmatched bases: 4. Per germline, CDR1 SGDLS and CDR2 YYNGEE. CDR3 size: 14 residues. The CDR3 protein is CASSVEGTAYGYTF. The CDR3 nucleotides read TGTGCCAGCAGCGTAGAGGGGACAGCTTATGGCTACACCTTC.

The gene calls are TRBV5-6 and TRBJ1-2; D is uncertain. The length of the CDR3 is 13 residues. Germline CDR1 and CDR2: SGHDT and YYEEEE. V was cut by 0 bases and J by 4 bases, with 7 bases left in between. CDR3 nucleotide sequence: TGTGCCAGCAGCTTGGACGGTACCTATGGCTACACCTTC. This codes for CASSLDGTYGYTF.

V and J are TRBV6-1 and TRBJ1-4; D not certain. The CDR3 totals 15 residues. The germline CDR1 and CDR2 sequences are MNHNS and SASEGT. The V end was cut by 2 bases, the J end by 5 bases, with 12 bases between. DNA of the CDR3: TGTGCCAGCAGTGAAATTGGAGCCGAAAATGAAAAACTGTTTTTT. Protein sequence: CASSEIGAENEKLFF.

The V and J genes are TRBV7-9 and TRBJ1-3; D is unclear. CDR1 is SEHNR and CDR2 is FQNEAQ in the germline V gene (reference sequence). V was cut by 2 bases and J by 4 bases, with 12 bases left in between. The length of the CDR3 is 15 residues. The CDR3 loop is CASSLQLQPGNTIYF. The CDR3 nucleotides are TGTGCCAGCAGCTTACAGCTACAGCCCGGAAACACCATATATTTT. Looking up the rest from reference TRBV7-9 and TRBJ1-3 gives the full variable domain: DTGVSQNPRHKITKRGQNVTFRCDPISEHNRLYWYRQTLGQGPEFLTYFQNEAQLEKSRLLSDRFSAERPKGSFSTLEIQRTEQGDSAMYLCASSLQLQPGNTIYFGEGSWLTVV.

The chain uses TRBV7-6 and TRBJ2-5, with TRBD1 as a possible D gene (5 bases). The CDR3 runs 12 residues. V was shortened by 5 bases and J by 2 bases, with 6 bases between the two germline ends. Germline lookup yields CDR1 SGHVS and CDR2 FNYEAQ. The CDR3 spells CASSRQQETQYF. In DNA, the CDR3 is TGTGCCAGCAGCCGACAGCAAGAGACCCAGTACTTC.

The chain employs TRBV30 and TRBJ1-1; 7 bases are shared with TRBD1. Germline loops: CDR1 GTSNPN, CDR2 SVGIG (reference sequence). With V trimmed by 4 bases and J by 6 bases, 14 bases remained unmatched. The CDR3 sequence is 15 residues long. As DNA, the CDR3 is TGTGCCTGGAAGGAGGGGGCGCGGGTTATATCTGAAGCTTTCTTT. The encoded protein is CAWKEGARVISEAFF.

This clone showed up just once. The rearrangement joins TRBV19 to TRBJ1-3; D unresolved. CDR3 size: 14 residues. Trimming removed 3 bases at V and 1 base at J, with 7 bases between. Germline assignment: CDR1 LNHDA and CDR2 SQIVND (reference sequence). CDR3 in amino acids: CASSMWPSGNTIYF. CDR3 nucleotides: TGTGCCAGTAGTATGTGGCCATCTGGAAACACCATATATTTT.

The chain joins TRBV4-1 to TRBJ2-7; D is undetermined. Trimming shortened V by 0 bases and J by 4 bases, and 10 bases separated the two germline ends. CDR1 and CDR2 from the germline V gene are MGHRA and YSYEKL. There are 14 residues in the CDR3. As DNA, the CDR3 is TGCGCCAGCAGCCAAGATCGGTCGGTGTACGAGCAGTACTTC. It translates to CASSQDRSVYEQYF.

There are a few counts of this clone. The rearrangement uses TRBV9 and TRBJ1-2; 11 positions match TRBD1. The CDR3 runs to 15 residues. The junction had 9 bases not matched to a gene; V was cut back by 3 bases and J by 8 bases. The V gene's germline CDR1 is SGDLS and CDR2 YYNGEE. CDR3 DNA: TGTGCCAGCAGCGAAGGGACAGGGGGTCTAGGGGGCTACACCTTC. Amino acids: CASSEGTGGLGGYTF.

The chain links TRBV18 to TRBJ2-1; tentative D call: TRBD2 (6 bases). This CDR3 comprises 13 residues. CDR1 is KGHSH and CDR2 is LQKENI in the germline V gene. Trimming stripped 0 bases from V and 12 bases from J, with 12 bases between. CDR3 nucleotides: TGTGCCAGCTCACCACCTTCGCGGGAAACGCAGTTCTTC. This codes for CASSPPSRETQFF.

At least ten counts were recorded for this clone. The junction departs from germline at one end; a sequencing error may be responsible. The rearrangement uses TRBV6-5 and TRBJ1-2, with 8 bases that match TRBD1. The V gene's germline CDR1 is MNHEY and CDR2 SVGAGI. The CDR3 is 13 amino acids. CDR3 nucleotides: TGTGCCAGCAGCAACCCGGGACAGGCCACGGGCTTCTTC. Translating gives CASSNPGQATGFF.

This clone is a singleton in its sample. The V and J genes are TRBV19 and TRBJ2-3; the match to TRBD1 covers 9 bases. The length of the CDR3 is 14 residues. Germline trimming cut 5 bases from V and 2 bases from J; bases unmatched to any gene: 2. The V gene's germline CDR1 is LNHDA and CDR2 SQIVND (reference sequence). CDR3 region: CASSWDRATDTQYF. CDR3 nucleotide sequence: TGTGCCAGTAGTTGGGACAGGGCCACAGATACGCAGTATTTT.

As for this clone: One junction end disagrees with the germline gene, perhaps due to a read error. The identical CDR3 is also encoded by other nucleotide sequences in the sample. The chain links TRBV11-3 to TRBJ2-1, with D perhaps matching TRBD2 (6 bases). The CDR3 extends over 14 amino acids. Germline V CDR1 and CDR2: SGHNT, YENEEA. CDR3 sequence: CASSLGYGSNEQFF. For the CDR3, the DNA is TGTGCCAGCAGCTTAGGATACGGGAGCAATGAACAGTTCTTC.

This clone appeared once. This sequence joins TRBV19 and TRBJ2-6; D is possibly TRBD1 (6 bases). V dropped 10 bases and J dropped 3 bases, with 13 bases sitting between them. Germline CDR1 reads LNHDA; CDR2 reads SQIVND (reference sequence). There are 14 residues in the CDR3. In DNA, the CDR3 is TGTGCCACAAAGTCAGGGGATGGGGCCAACGTCCTGACTTTC. It yields the protein CATKSGDGANVLTF. Variable domain in full (rest from reference TRBV19 and TRBJ2-6): DGGITQSPKYLFRKEGQNVTLSCEQNLNHDAMYWYRQDPGQGLRLIYYSQIVNDFQKGDIAEGYSVSREKKESFPLTVTSAQKNPTAFYLCATKSGDGANVLTFGAGSRLTVL.

The CDR3: CASHTGGYRYNEQFF. The DNA for the CDR3 is TGTGCCAGCCATACGGGAGGGTATCGTTACAATGAGCAGTTCTTC. The chain combines TRBV6-5 with TRBJ2-1; TRBD2 matches 8 bases. V lost 8 bases to trimming and J lost 4 bases; unmatched junction nucleotides: 10. The CDR3 sequence is 15 residues long. Germline-derived CDR1 and CDR2 are MNHEY and SVGAGI.

This rearrangement joins TRBV7-9 to TRBJ2-1; D possibly corresponds to TRBD1 (5 bases). The CDR3 sequence is 12 residues long. Germline lookup yields CDR1 SEHNR and CDR2 FQNEAQ (reference sequence). Trimming left V 1 base short and J 7 bases short, with 5 bases between. CDR3 residues: CASSLDRNEQFF. The CDR3 nucleotides are TGTGCCAGCAGCTTAGACAGGAATGAGCAGTTCTTC.

The chain couples TRBV7-2 to TRBJ2-1, with TRBD2 matching over 12 bases. The trim removed 4 bases at V and 4 bases at J, leaving 11 bases unmatched. The CDR3 extends over 18 amino acids. Germline CDR1 SGHTA, CDR2 FQGNSA. The CDR3 DNA sequence: TGTGCCAGCAGCTCGACTAGCGGGGGCATCCTTGAGTACAATGAGCAGTTCTTC. Protein: CASSSTSGGILEYNEQFF.

V is TRBV28 and J is TRBJ2-1, with 13 bases that match TRBD2. The CDR3 length is 15 residues. J lost 7 bases, V lost 6 bases, and 6 bases had no gene match. Per germline, CDR1 MDHEN and CDR2 SYDVKM. The CDR3 DNA is TGTGCCAGCAGCCGACTAGCGGGAGGTAGGAATGAGCAGTTCTTC. Translation gives CASSRLAGGRNEQFF.

CDR3 bases: TGTGCCAGCTCACCTGGCAGGGGCGACACTGAAGCTTTCTTT. This translates into CASSPGRGDTEAFF. The chain recombines TRBV18 with TRBJ1-1; possible D gene TRBD1, 6 bases. The CDR3 loop spans 14 amino acids. Deletions cut 3 bases from V and 3 bases from J, with 11 bases between. The germline V gene has CDR1 KGHSH and CDR2 LQKENI.

The chain combines TRBV19 with TRBJ1-1; D gene uncertain. The V end lost 6 bases, the J end lost 3 bases, and 14 bases lay between the germline ends. This CDR3 spans 14 amino acids. The germline CDR1 and CDR2 sequences are LNHDA and SQIVND (reference sequence). Written as DNA, the CDR3 is TGTGCCAGTAGGCTGTCCGACACTCACACTGAAGCTTTCTTT. The encoded protein is CASRLSDTHTEAFF.

The CDR3, as DNA: TGCGCCAGCAGCCAAGACCGACAGGGGAGGACTGAAGCTTTCTTT. Translating gives CASSQDRQGRTEAFF. The chain couples TRBV4-1 to TRBJ1-1; 8 positions agree with TRBD1. CDR1 and CDR2 from the germline V gene are MGHRA and YSYEKL. This CDR3 region has 15 residues. The V gene end was trimmed by 0 bases and the J gene end by 5 bases; junction bases not matched to a gene: 5.

The CDR3: CASSFAGSRPTNEKLFF. The CDR3 coding sequence is TGTGCCAGCAGCTTTGCAGGCAGCCGGCCAACTAATGAAAAACTGTTTTTT. The V and J genes are TRBV5-4 and TRBJ1-4; D not resolved. V lost 2 bases and J lost 0, with 14 bases in between. Germline CDR1 and CDR2: SGHNT and YYREEE (reference sequence). The CDR3 consists of 17 residues.

The DNA for the CDR3 is TGCGCCAGCAGCCAAGATGAGGATTGGCAAGAGACCCAGTACTTC. Encoded protein: CASSQDEDWQETQYF. V and J are TRBV4-1 and TRBJ2-5; D remains ambiguous. The V and J ends lost 0 bases and 2 bases respectively, with 10 bases between them. The CDR3 is 15 residues long. Germline CDR1 reads MGHRA; CDR2 reads YSYEKL.

The chain uses TRBV11-2 and TRBJ2-1; D perhaps matches TRBD2 (6 bases). This CDR3 has 16 residues. V was shortened by 2 bases and J by 7 bases, with 18 bases between the two germline ends. Germline CDR1 and CDR2: SGHAT and FQNNGV. The CDR3 region has the DNA TGTGCCAGCAGCTTATCCGGAGTGACTAGTACAAATGAGCAGTTCTTC. It translates to CASSLSGVTSTNEQFF.

J is TRBJ1-2 and V is TRBV5-4; TRBD1 is a possible D gene (6 bases). This CDR3 comprises 14 residues. Trimming removed 4 bases at V and 4 bases at J, with 14 bases between. Germline V lookup: CDR1 SGHNT, CDR2 YYREEE (reference sequence). The CDR3, as DNA: TGTGCCAGCAGCACACCTACAGGGCCCTATGGCTACACCTTC. Protein: CASSTPTGPYGYTF.

This chain links TRBV6-5 with TRBJ1-2; D is perhaps TRBD1 (6 bases). Between the trimmed V and J ends, which lost 4 bases and 6 bases, there was a span of 15 bases. The CDR3 is 14 amino acids. Germline V CDR1 and CDR2: MNHEY, SVGAGI. The CDR3 is CASSSGGLPNGYTF. The CDR3 DNA reads TGTGCCAGCAGTTCCGGGGGGCTCCCGAATGGCTACACCTTC.

This clone was counted between two and nine times. The genes are TRBV5-1 and TRBJ1-1; 11 bases fit TRBD1. Germline values: CDR1 SGHRS, CDR2 YFSETQ. Trimming cost V 4 bases and J 7 bases; bases outside gene matches: 3. The CDR3 spans 13 residues. CDR3: CASSGQGAGEAFF. The DNA of the CDR3 is TGCGCCAGCAGCGGACAGGGGGCGGGTGAAGCTTTCTTT. The complete variable domain, with remaining parts taken from reference TRBV5-1 and TRBJ1-1, reads KAGVTQTPRYLIKTRGQQVTLSCSPISGHRSVSWYQQTPGQGLQFLFEYFSETQRNKGNFPGRFSGRQFSNSRSEMNVSTLELGDSALYLCASSGQGAGEAFFGQGTRLTVV.